This entry describes one T cell receptor beta chain. Its target is not known. Germline CDR1 reads MGHRA; CDR2 reads YSYEKL. V was clipped by 6 bases and J by 5 bases, with 10 bases between them. This CDR3 region has 13 residues. One entry per CDR3 protein results from TCRdb running MiXCR on the multiplex PCR reads. Of approximately 100,000 distinct CDR3 sequences listed, around 20% are singletons. The entry originates in a study of breast tumors, draining lymph nodes, adjacent tissues. Breast cancer patients provided tissue from their axillary draining lymph nodes. Study results and caveats: Data only fit, rather than demonstrated, lymph node origin of most tumor T cells.

The chain couples TRBV4-1 to TRBJ1-4; D remains ambiguous. This TCR came from a female donor with breast cancer. Some clones in this sample may be carry-over from other donors' samples. Material: axillary lymph node tissue. CDR3 in amino acids: CASRQRSNEKLFF. CDR3 nucleotide sequence: TGCGCCAGCAGACAGAGATCCAATGAAAAACTGTTTTTT.